This T cell receptor (beta chain) was sequenced during a study of cytomegalovirus exposure and HLA in healthy donors. PCR amplification relied on 60 Vbeta primers (plus 13 Jbeta primers). Sequencing used immunoSEQ multiplex PCR; TCRdb keeps in-frame clones, though not all of them. This table has around 97,000 clones, 73% appearing once. The CDR3 has 13 amino acids. Germline V gene data show CDR1 as GTSNPN and CDR2 as SVGIG (reference sequence). With V trimmed by 4 bases and J by 8 bases, 6 bases remained unmatched. The chain recombines TRBV30 with TRBJ2-4; 9 nucleotides line up with TRBD1. This TCR came from a man aged 40-49 years in good health and CMV-seronegative. The sample was PBMCs. This CDR3 reads CAWKRDRADIQYF. The CDR3 DNA is TGTGCCTGGAAGCGGGACAGGGCGGACATTCAGTACTTC.